This is a list of T cell receptor beta chains from one sample in a study of blood T cells in healthy people across ages. Via MiXCR, TCRdb re-called the 5' RACE reads, giving one row per CDR3 protein. The table lists about 1,500,000 distinct CDR3 sequences, approximately 42% of them singletons. Material: blood. Receptors were obtained from a woman under 30 in good health. Each CDR3 is given with its conserved first and last residue. Part of the rows lack a size; the others show once, few, many or a class for expanded clones.

cdr3_length | clone_size | j_call | v_call | cdr3_aa
17 | - | TRBJ2-7 | TRBV10-3 | CAIMVILAGGAYNEQYF
12 | - | TRBJ2-1 | TRBV27 | CATRTSGIEQFF
13 | - | TRBJ1-1 | TRBV4-2 | CASSQDGNTEAFF
15 | few | TRBJ1-2 | TRBV12-3/TRBV12-4 | CASSNRAASLNGYTF
15 | - | TRBJ2-6 | TRBV7-3 | CASSLTPGGANVLTF
16 | - | TRBJ1-6 | TRBV9 | CASSAGTGGNNSPLHF
17 | - | TRBJ2-3 | TRBV7-3 | CASSLGGEGHFSDTQYF
16 | once | TRBJ2-3 | TRBV7-3 | CASSLVGGVPTDTQYF
11 | - | TRBJ1-2 | TRBV6-5 | CASGLGAGYTF
13 | many | TRBJ2-3 | TRBV27 | CASSTLGTDTQYF
14 | - | TRBJ1-4 | TRBV20-1 | CSVTSGQGNEKLFF
13 | - | TRBJ2-3 | TRBV11-2 | CASSSPREDTQYF
16 | - | TRBJ2-5 | TRBV6-5 | CASSYFGTSADNEQYF
13 | few | TRBJ2-5 | TRBV10-3 | CAISQGTQETQYF
14 | few | TRBJ2-3 | TRBV5-1 | CASSLERGPGTQYF
13 | - | TRBJ2-5 | TRBV7-8 | CASSFDKSQTQYF
14 | few | TRBJ2-1 | TRBV20-1 | CSASPLAAYNEQFF
16 | - | TRBJ2-7 | TRBV6-5 | CASSPQTSGSSYEQYF
15 | few | TRBJ2-6 | TRBV7-6 | CASTFYPSGANVLTF
13 | - | TRBJ2-2 | TRBV18 | CASSARVTGELFF
14 | - | TRBJ2-1 | TRBV11-2 | CASHGLAEYNEQFF
16 | - | TRBJ2-1 | TRBV24-1 | CATSDLGAGGYNEQFF
12 | many | TRBJ1-2 | TRBV12-3/TRBV12-4 | CASSLYRDGYTF